The 18 T cell receptor beta chains below all came from one sample that was sequenced in a study of beta chain features in type 1 diabetes. Study-wide points: A moderate, significant TCRB CDR3 shortening appeared in type 1 diabetes across four CD4+ subsets.

The whole isolated RNA underwent reverse transcription, so sequencing captured expressed TCRB transcripts. Assay used: immunoSEQ multiplex PCR; TCRdb lists only in-frame clones, some missing. The table includes 120,000 or so clones, 15% to 20% detected once. Which antigens these TCRs recognize remains unknown. Input material: central memory CD4+ T cells from blood. The receptors originated from a young man with type 1 diabetes.

This rearrangement joins TRBV9 to TRBJ1-2; D unclear. This CDR3 is built from 14 residues. Germline CDR1 reads SGDLS; CDR2 reads YYNGEE. The ends were cut back, 4 bases at V and 8 bases at J, with 18 bases in the middle. This CDR3 reads CASSHGDSIEGYTF. The CDR3 DNA follows: TGTGCCAGCAGCCATGGGGATAGCATAGAGGGCTACACCTTC.

V and J are TRBV2 and TRBJ1-5, with 7 positions matching TRBD1. V lost 2 bases to trimming and J lost 5 bases; unmatched junction nucleotides: 3. Germline CDR1 and CDR2: SNHLY and FYNNEI. The CDR3 has 14 amino acids. DNA for the CDR3: TGTGCCAGCAGTGAAAGAGGGGGCGATCAGCCCCAGCATTTT. It specifies CASSERGGDQPQHF.

This clone was seen only a few times. V and J are TRBV6-1 and TRBJ2-2; D is possibly TRBD1 (5 bases). The length of the CDR3 is 13 residues. CDR1 MNHNS and CDR2 SASEGT come from the germline V gene. The V end was cut by 8 bases, the J end by 7 bases, with 14 bases between. The CDR3 nucleotides read TGTGCCAGCTCAGGACAAACAGTCGGGGAGCTGTTTTTT. Its protein product is CASSGQTVGELFF.

This clone showed up just a few times. This chain uses TRBV6-5 with TRBJ2-7; D may be TRBD1 (6 bases). V lost 5 bases and J 11 bases, leaving 22 bases between the germline ends. CDR3 length equals 14 residues. The germline V gene encodes CDR1 MNHEY and CDR2 SVGAGI. The CDR3 DNA reads TGTGCCAGCAGTAGAACCTCGGACAGCTATGGGAAGTACTTC. It codes for CASSRTSDSYGKYF.

V gene TRBV6-6 combines with J gene TRBJ2-1, with D possibly being TRBD1 or TRBD2 (5 bases each). CDR3 size: 12 residues. V lost 11 bases, J lost 6 bases, and 14 bases lay in between. Germline V gene sequence: CDR1 MNHNY, CDR2 SVGAGI (reference sequence). The CDR3 DNA reads TGTGCCGTTAGGGGTGGACTCAATGAGCAGTTCTTC. Translated: CAVRGGLNEQFF.

V and J are TRBV2 and TRBJ2-1; 14 nucleotides agree with TRBD2. Looked up from germline, CDR1 is SNHLY and CDR2 is FYNNEI. There are 15 residues in the CDR3. Trimming at V came to 7 bases and at J to 5 bases, leaving 4 bases not matched to a gene. CDR3 nucleotide sequence: TGTGCCAGCACCAGACTAGCGGGAGGGAACAATGAGCAGTTCTTC. Encoded protein: CASTRLAGGNNEQFF.

This clone was seen a few times. This chain's CDR3 is CSVEVGGNTEAFF. The CDR3 DNA sequence: TGCAGCGTTGAAGTAGGGGGGAACACTGAAGCTTTCTTT. The rearrangement uses TRBV29-1 and TRBJ1-1; a weak D match, TRBD1 (6 bases). Trimming removed 1 base from V and 1 base from J, with 7 bases in between. Per the germline V gene, CDR1 is SQVTM and CDR2 is ANQGSEA. This CDR3 spans 13 amino acids.

A few counts support this clone. This chain links TRBV7-9 with TRBJ2-5, with 8 bases fitting TRBD1. The germline V gene encodes CDR1 SEHNR and CDR2 FQNEAQ (reference sequence). With 5 bases clipped from V and 4 bases from J, the junction kept 3 bases outside the gene matches. This CDR3 is 13 amino acids long. The CDR3 loop is CASSEGQGETQYF. CDR3 nucleotides: TGTGCCAGCAGCGAAGGACAGGGAGAGACCCAGTACTTC.

This clone was seen more than once but under ten times. One end of the junction varies from germline; a read error may be responsible. The chain links TRBV7-7 to TRBJ2-1; D possibly uses TRBD1 or TRBD2 (5 bases each). The germline V gene encodes CDR1 SSHAT and CDR2 FNYEAQ (reference sequence). CDR3 length: 13 amino acids. CDR3 residues: CASSSSGGNEQFF. DNA of the CDR3: TGTGCTAGCAGCTCCTCTGGGGGCAATGAGCAGTTCTTC.

The chain is built from TRBV7-2 and TRBJ1-6, with D uncertain. With 5 bases removed from V and 6 bases from J, the gap between germline ends came to 8 bases. The CDR3 totals 13 residues. Per germline, CDR1 SGHTA and CDR2 FQGNSA. Here the CDR3 reads CASSAQPNSPLHF. CDR3 DNA: TGTGCCAGCAGCGCCCAACCTAATTCACCCCTCCACTTT.

The chain couples TRBV4-3 to TRBJ1-2; D call uncertain. V was trimmed by 0 bases and J by 2 bases, leaving 13 bases between them. CDR3 length: 16 residues. The V gene's germline CDR1 is LGHNA and CDR2 YSLEER. This CDR3 reads CASSQDYQAQNYGYTF. In DNA, the CDR3 is TGCGCCAGCAGCCAAGATTACCAGGCCCAGAACTATGGCTACACCTTC.

This clone was observed a few times. The chain combines TRBV7-2 with TRBJ1-2, with D uncertain. The CDR3 runs to 13 residues. Trimming left V 5 bases short and J 0 bases short, with 7 bases between. Germline lookup yields CDR1 SGHTA and CDR2 FQGNSA. The CDR3 protein is CASSKDANYGYTF. In DNA, the CDR3 is TGTGCCAGCAGCAAAGACGCTAACTATGGCTACACCTTC.

This clone was observed a handful of times. This sequence joins TRBV7-3 and TRBJ1-2, with 8 bases fitting TRBD1. J lost 5 bases, V lost 5 bases, and 10 bases had no gene match. Germline CDR1 is SGHTA and CDR2 is FQGTGA. The CDR3 extends over 15 amino acids. This CDR3 is CASSGGTGGLYGYTF. The CDR3 region has the DNA TGTGCCAGCAGCGGAGGGACAGGCGGGTTGTATGGCTACACCTTC.

This clone was seen at least ten times. The CDR3 loop is CSASLLTGYGYTF. In DNA form, the CDR3 reads TGCAGCGCCTCCCTCTTAACGGGGTATGGCTACACCTTC. The chain links TRBV29-1 to TRBJ1-2; no firm D call. CDR1 is SQVTM, CDR2 ANQGSEA, per germline. The CDR3 extends over 13 amino acids. Trimming cost V 7 bases and J 5 bases, with 17 bases left between them.

This chain joins TRBV7-9 and TRBJ1-2; 11 nucleotides align to TRBD1. Looked up from germline, CDR1 is SEHNR and CDR2 is FQNEAQ (reference sequence). This CDR3 spans 17 amino acids. The V gene end was trimmed by 0 bases and the J gene end by 0 bases; junction bases not matched to a gene: 3. CDR3 in amino acids: CASSLAGTGGANYGYTF. The CDR3 region has the DNA TGTGCCAGCAGCTTAGCGGGGACAGGGGGTGCTAACTATGGCTACACCTTC.

This clone is deemed medium-sized (0.01 to 0.1%). The CDR3 spells CASSQGPSGRGRETQYF. Here the CDR3 DNA reads TGCGCCAGCAGCCAGGGGCCCAGCGGGAGAGGGCGAGAGACCCAGTACTTC. The V gene is TRBV4-1, the J gene TRBJ2-5, with 8 positions matching TRBD2. V lost 3 bases and J lost 4; bases outside the gene matches: 13. The CDR3 covers 17 residues. Looked up from germline, CDR1 is MGHRA and CDR2 is YSYEKL.

This clone was recorded a few times. The V gene is TRBV30, the J gene TRBJ2-2, with no clear D. The CDR3 sequence is 13 residues long. Germline CDR1 is GTSNPN and CDR2 is SVGIG (reference sequence). V dropped 3 bases and J dropped 2 bases, with 7 bases sitting between them. The CDR3 reads CAWREINTGELFF. In nucleotides, the CDR3 is TGTGCCTGGAGGGAAATAAACACCGGGGAGCTGTTTTTT.

This clone showed up many times. The chain is built from TRBV7-2 and TRBJ2-3; 11 nucleotides line up with TRBD2. The CDR3 loop spans 17 amino acids. Germline loops: CDR1 SGHTA, CDR2 FQGNSA. V was clipped by 3 bases and J by 5 bases; unmatched bases: 10. The CDR3 sequence: CASSFLVAGGRGDTQYF. The CDR3 nucleotides are TGTGCCAGCAGCTTCCTTGTAGCGGGAGGGCGAGGAGATACGCAGTATTTT.